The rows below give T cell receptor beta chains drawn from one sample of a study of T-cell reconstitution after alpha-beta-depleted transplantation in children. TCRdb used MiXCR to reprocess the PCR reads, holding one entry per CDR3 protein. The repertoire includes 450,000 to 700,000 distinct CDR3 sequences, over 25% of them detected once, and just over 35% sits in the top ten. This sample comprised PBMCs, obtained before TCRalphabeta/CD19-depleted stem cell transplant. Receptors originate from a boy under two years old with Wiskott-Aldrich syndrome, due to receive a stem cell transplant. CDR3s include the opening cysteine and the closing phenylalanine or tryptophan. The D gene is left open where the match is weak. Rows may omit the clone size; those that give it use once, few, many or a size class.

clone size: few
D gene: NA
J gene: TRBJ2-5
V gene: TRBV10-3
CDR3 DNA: TGTGCCATCAGTGAGTCGAACGGGTGGGAAGAGACCCAGTACTTC
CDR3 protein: CAISESNGWEETQYF

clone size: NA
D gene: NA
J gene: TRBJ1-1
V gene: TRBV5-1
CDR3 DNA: TGCGCCAGCAGTGAGGGACAACGGAGCACTGAAGCTTTCTTT
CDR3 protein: CASSEGQRSTEAFF

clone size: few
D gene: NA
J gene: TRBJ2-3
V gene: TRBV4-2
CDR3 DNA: TGTGCCAGCAGCCAAGCCGAGGGTAAAGATACGCAGTATTTT
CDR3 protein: CASSQAEGKDTQYF

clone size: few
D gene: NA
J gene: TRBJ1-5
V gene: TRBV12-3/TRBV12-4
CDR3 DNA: TGTGCCAGCAGTCCCGGGACGGAATATAGCAATCAGCCCCAGCATTTT
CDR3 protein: CASSPGTEYSNQPQHF

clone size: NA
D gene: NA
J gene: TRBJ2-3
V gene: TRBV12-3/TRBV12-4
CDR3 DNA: TGTGCCAGCAGTCCCCTTAGGAGCTCAAATACGCAGTATTTT
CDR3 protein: CASSPLRSSNTQYF

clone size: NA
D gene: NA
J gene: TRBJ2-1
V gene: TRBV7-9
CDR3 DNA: TGTGCCAGCAGCCCCCCGGGCACTTCTTTTCAGTTCTTC
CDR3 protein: CASSPPGTSFQFF

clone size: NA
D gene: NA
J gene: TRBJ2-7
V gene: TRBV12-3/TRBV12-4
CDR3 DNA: TGTGCCAGCAGTTTATGGGTTCGGGACGAGCAGTACTTC
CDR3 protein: CASSLWVRDEQYF

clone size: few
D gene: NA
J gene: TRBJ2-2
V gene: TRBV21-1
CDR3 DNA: TGTGCCAGCAGCAAAGCGTACCTACAGGCTTGGGGAAACCCCGGGGAGCTGTTTTTT
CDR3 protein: CASSKAYLQAWGNPGELFF

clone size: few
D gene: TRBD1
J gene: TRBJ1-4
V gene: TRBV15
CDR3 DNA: TGTGCCACCAGCAGAACAGGGGGCGGTGAAAAACTGTTTTTT
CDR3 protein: CATSRTGGGEKLFF

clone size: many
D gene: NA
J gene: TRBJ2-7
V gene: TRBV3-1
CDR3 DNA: TGTGCCAGCAGCCAAGATAACAGACACGAGCAGTACTTC
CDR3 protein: CASSQDNRHEQYF

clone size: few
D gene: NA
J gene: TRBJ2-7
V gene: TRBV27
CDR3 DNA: TGTGCCAGCAGCGCCCCTTCCTACGAGCAGTACTTC
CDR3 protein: CASSAPSYEQYF

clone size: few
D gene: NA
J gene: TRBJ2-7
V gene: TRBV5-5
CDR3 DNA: TGTGCCAGCAGCTTGGAGGCCTTCACTTACTACGAGCAGTACTTC
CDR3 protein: CASSLEAFTYYEQYF

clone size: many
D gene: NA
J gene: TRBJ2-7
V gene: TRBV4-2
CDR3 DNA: TGTGCCAGCAGCCAAGATCGAACCTCCTACGAGCAGTACTTC
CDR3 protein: CASSQDRTSYEQYF

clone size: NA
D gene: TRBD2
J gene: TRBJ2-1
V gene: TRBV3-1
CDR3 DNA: TGTGCCAGCAGGCTCCGAGCGGGAGGGCCGGGGAATGAGCAGTTCTTC
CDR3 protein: CASRLRAGGPGNEQFF